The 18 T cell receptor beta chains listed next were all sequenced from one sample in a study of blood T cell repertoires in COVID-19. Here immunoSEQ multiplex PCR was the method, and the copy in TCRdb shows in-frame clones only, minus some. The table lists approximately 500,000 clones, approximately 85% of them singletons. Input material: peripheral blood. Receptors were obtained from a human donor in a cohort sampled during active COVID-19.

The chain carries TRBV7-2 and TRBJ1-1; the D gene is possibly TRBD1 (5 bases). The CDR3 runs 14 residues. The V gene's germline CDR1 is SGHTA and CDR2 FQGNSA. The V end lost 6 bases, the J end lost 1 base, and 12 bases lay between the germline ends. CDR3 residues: CASSSLTANTEAFF. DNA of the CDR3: TGTGCCAGCAGTTCTCTGACAGCGAACACTGAAGCTTTCTTT.

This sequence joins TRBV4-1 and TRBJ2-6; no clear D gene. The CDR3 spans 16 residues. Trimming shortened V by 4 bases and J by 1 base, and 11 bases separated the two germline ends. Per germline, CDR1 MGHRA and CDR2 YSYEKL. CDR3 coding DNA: TGCGCCAGCAGCCCCAACCCCGGGTCTGGGGCCAACGTCCTGACTTTC. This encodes CASSPNPGSGANVLTF.

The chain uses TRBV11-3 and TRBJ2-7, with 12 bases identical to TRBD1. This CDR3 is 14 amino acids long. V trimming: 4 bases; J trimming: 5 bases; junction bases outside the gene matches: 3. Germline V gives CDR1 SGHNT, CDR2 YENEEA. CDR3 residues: CASSSGQGAHEQYF. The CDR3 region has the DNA TGTGCCAGCAGCTCGGGACAGGGGGCCCACGAGCAGTACTTC.

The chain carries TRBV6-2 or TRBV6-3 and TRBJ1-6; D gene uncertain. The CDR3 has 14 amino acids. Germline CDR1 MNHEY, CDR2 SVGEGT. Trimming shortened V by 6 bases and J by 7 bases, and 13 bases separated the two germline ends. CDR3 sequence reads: CASSLGILNSPLHF. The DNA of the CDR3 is TGTGCCAGCAGCCTCGGGATTTTGAATTCACCCCTCCACTTT.

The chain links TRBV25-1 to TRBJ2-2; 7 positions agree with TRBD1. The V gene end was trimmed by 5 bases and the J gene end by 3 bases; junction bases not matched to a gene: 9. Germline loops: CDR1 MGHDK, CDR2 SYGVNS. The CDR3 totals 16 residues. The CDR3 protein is CASSKRGGADTGELFF. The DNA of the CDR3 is TGTGCCAGCAGTAAGAGAGGGGGCGCGGACACCGGGGAGCTGTTTTTT.

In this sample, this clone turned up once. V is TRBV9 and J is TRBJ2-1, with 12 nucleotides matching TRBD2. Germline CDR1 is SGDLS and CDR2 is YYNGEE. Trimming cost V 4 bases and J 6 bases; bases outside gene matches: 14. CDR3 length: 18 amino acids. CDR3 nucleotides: TGTGCCAGCAGCTCCCTAGCGGGAGGGAAAGGGGTTTTCAATGAGCAGTTCTTC. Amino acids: CASSSLAGGKGVFNEQFF.

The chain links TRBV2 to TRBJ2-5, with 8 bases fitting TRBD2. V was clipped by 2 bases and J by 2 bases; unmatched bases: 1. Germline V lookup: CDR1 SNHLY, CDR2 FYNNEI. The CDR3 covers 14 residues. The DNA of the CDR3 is TGTGCCAGCAGTGAAACTAGCGGTCAAGAGACCCAGTACTTC. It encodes CASSETSGQETQYF.

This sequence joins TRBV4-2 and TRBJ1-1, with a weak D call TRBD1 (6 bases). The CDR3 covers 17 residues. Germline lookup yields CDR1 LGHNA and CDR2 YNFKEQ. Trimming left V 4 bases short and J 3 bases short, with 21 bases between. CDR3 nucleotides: TGTGCCAGCAGCCGAGAGAGGGCCGCGGGGGCCGACACTGAAGCTTTCTTT. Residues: CASSRERAAGADTEAFF.

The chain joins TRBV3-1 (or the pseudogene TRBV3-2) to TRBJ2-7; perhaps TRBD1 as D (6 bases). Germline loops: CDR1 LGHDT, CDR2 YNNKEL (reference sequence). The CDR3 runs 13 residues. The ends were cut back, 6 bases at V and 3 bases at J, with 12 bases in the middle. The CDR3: CASRNTGIYEQYF. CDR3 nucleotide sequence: TGTGCCAGCAGAAACACAGGGATCTACGAGCAGTACTTC.

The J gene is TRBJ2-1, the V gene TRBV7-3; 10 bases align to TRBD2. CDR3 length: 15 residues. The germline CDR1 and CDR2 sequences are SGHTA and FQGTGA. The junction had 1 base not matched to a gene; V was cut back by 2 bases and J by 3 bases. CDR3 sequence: CASSLGTSDYNEQFF. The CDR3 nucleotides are TGTGCCAGCAGCTTAGGGACTAGCGACTACAATGAGCAGTTCTTC.

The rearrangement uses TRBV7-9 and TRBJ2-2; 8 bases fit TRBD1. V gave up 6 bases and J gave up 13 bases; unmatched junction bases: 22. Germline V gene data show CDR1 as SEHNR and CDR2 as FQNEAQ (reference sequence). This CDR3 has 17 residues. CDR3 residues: CASSLPTTGARSEGLFF. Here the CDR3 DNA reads TGTGCCAGCAGTCTTCCGACGACAGGGGCCAGGAGTGAAGGGCTGTTTTTT.

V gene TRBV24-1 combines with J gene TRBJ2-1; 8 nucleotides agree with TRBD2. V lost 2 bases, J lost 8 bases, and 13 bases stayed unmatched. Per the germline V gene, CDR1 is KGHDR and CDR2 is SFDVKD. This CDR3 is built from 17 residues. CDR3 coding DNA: TGTGCCACCAGTGATTCGGGAAGCGGGAGACGCGGCGATGAGCAGTTCTTC. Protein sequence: CATSDSGSGRRGDEQFF.

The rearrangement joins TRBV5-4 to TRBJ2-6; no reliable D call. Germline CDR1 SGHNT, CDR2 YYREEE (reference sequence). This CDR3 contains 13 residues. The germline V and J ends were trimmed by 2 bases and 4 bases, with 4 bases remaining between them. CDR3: CASSFSGANVLTF. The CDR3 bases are TGTGCCAGCAGCTTTTCAGGGGCCAACGTCCTGACTTTC.

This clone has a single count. CDR3 nucleotides: TGTGCCTGGAGTCCTCCCGGGACAGGGGAGGCCGGGGAGCTGTTTTTT. It translates to CAWSPPGTGEAGELFF. The chain is built from TRBV30 and TRBJ2-2; 10 positions match TRBD1. The CDR3 sequence is 16 residues long. CDR1 and CDR2 from the germline V gene are GTSNPN and SVGIG (reference sequence). The junction had 9 bases not matched to a gene; V was cut back by 2 bases and J by 6 bases.

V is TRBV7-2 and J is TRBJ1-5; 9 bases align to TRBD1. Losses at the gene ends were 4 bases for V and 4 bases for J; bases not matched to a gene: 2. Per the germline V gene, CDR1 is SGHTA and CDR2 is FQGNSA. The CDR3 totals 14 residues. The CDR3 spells CASSYRGPNQPQHF. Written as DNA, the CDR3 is TGTGCCAGCAGCTACAGGGGGCCGAATCAGCCCCAGCATTTT.

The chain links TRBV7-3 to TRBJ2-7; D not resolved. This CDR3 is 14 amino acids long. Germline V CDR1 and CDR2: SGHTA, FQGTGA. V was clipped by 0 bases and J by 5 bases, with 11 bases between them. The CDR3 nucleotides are TGTGCCAGCAGCTTAACGAACCGGTTCCACGAGCAGTACTTC. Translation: CASSLTNRFHEQYF.

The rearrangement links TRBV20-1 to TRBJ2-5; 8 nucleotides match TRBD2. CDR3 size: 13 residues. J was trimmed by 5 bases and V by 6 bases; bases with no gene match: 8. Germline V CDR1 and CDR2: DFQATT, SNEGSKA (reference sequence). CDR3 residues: CSASQGTSETQYF. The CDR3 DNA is TGCAGTGCCAGTCAAGGGACTAGTGAGACCCAGTACTTC.

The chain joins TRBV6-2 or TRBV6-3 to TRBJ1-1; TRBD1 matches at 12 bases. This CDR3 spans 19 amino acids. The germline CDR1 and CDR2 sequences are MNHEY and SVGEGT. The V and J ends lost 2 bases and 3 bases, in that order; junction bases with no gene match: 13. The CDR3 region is CASSYPPGTGGLGDTEAFF. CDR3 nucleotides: TGTGCCAGCAGTTACCCCCCCGGGACAGGGGGCTTGGGGGACACTGAAGCTTTCTTT.